There are a few counts of the clone carrying this TCR beta chain. Its matching antigen is unknown. This specimen comes from a study of response to subunit inactivated influenza vaccine. Whole-study findings and limits: T cells newly recruited by each seasonal influenza vaccination are few, the authors suggested.

The CDR3 length is 16 residues. Germline lookup yields CDR1 SQVTM and CDR2 ANQGSEA. With 1 base removed from V and 0 bases from J, the gap between germline ends came to 14 bases. Each CDR3 protein is one row after TCRdb ran MiXCR on the RT-PCR reads. This table holds roughly 520,000 distinct CDR3 sequences, less than 30% found once. The source of this sequence is a man aged 45-65 years who received an inactivated influenza vaccine. V and J are TRBV29-1 and TRBJ2-3, with a tentative D call TRBD1 (6 bases). The specimen comprised CD4+ T cells sorted from PBMCs, sampled roughly 5 days after vaccination. Here the CDR3 reads CSVEGGQRSSTDTQYF. Written as DNA, the CDR3 is TGCAGCGTTGAAGGAGGACAGCGCTCAAGCACAGATACGCAGTATTTT.